These T cell receptor beta chains were read from a single sample in a study of blood T cell repertoires in COVID-19. Clones were sequenced by immunoSEQ multiplex PCR, and TCRdb holds only the in-frame ones, with some missing. Of over 200,000 clones detected, roughly 80% appear once; the ten largest clones hold approximately 4.8%. The sequencing sample was made of peripheral blood. The source of these receptors is a man aged 50 or older with active or convalescent COVID-19. Each CDR3 is given with its conserved first and last residue. A D gene is named only where the DNA matches it firmly. Size is omitted from some rows. Given values are once, few, many or a class for expanded clones.

-	16	-	TRBV27	TRBJ2-3	TGTGCCAGCAGTCCGCAGACAGGAAGGGGACCTGATACGCAGTATTTT	CASSPQTGRGPDTQYF
-	13	-	TRBV6-6	TRBJ1-3	TGTGCCAGCAGTCGGGAGGTCGGAAACACCATATATTTT	CASSREVGNTIYF
TRBD1	15	-	TRBV6-2/TRBV6-3	TRBJ1-6	TGTGCCAGCAGTCGGACAGGGGCGTATAATTCACCCCTCCACTTT	CASSRTGAYNSPLHF
TRBD1	16	-	TRBV7-9	TRBJ1-5	TGTGCCAGCAGCACCGGACAGGGTGAGGGCAATCAGCCCCAGCATTTT	CASSTGQGEGNQPQHF
-	12	-	TRBV18	TRBJ1-1	TGTGCCAGCTCACCTGACAGCACTGAAGCTTTCTTT	CASSPDSTEAFF
TRBD1	14	-	TRBV29-1	TRBJ2-5	TGCAGCGTCCCAGACAGGGGAATCCAAGAGACCCAGTACTTC	CSVPDRGIQETQYF
-	15	-	TRBV19	TRBJ2-4	TGTGCCAGTAGTAGTTGGGGCCTAGCCAAAAACATTCAGTACTTC	CASSSWGLAKNIQYF
-	15	-	TRBV5-6	TRBJ2-6	TGTGCCAGCAGCCTGGGGGGGCCGGGGGCCAACGTCCTGACTTTC	CASSLGGPGANVLTF
-	13	-	TRBV30	TRBJ1-5	TGTGCCTGGAGTCTCAGGGGCGGGCAGCCCCAGCATTTT	CAWSLRGGQPQHF
TRBD1	15	-	TRBV5-1	TRBJ1-2	TGCGCCAGCAGCTTTCCGGGACAGGGGATTGGTGGCTACACCTTC	CASSFPGQGIGGYTF
TRBD1	16	-	TRBV5-1	TRBJ1-2	TGCGCCAGCAGCTTCCAGGGGGCAACATTGAACTATGGCTACACCTTC	CASSFQGATLNYGYTF
TRBD2	13	few	TRBV12-3/TRBV12-4	TRBJ2-7	TGTGCCAGCAGACTAGCGGGGGGCTACGAGCAGTACTTC	CASRLAGGYEQYF
-	15	-	TRBV4-1	TRBJ1-2	TGCGCCAGCAGTCGAGATCAGACACTCAACTATGGCTACACCTTC	CASSRDQTLNYGYTF
TRBD1	13	-	TRBV24-1	TRBJ2-5	TGTGCCACCAGTGCCTCACAGGGGGAGACCCAGTACTTC	CATSASQGETQYF
TRBD1	13	-	TRBV14	TRBJ1-5	TGTGCCAGCAGCCAGTCAGGGGGTCAGCCCCAGCATTTT	CASSQSGGQPQHF
-	15	-	TRBV7-9	TRBJ1-5	TGTGCCAGCAGCTCCTTTCGGGGAAGCAATCAGCCCCAGCATTTT	CASSSFRGSNQPQHF
TRBD1	17	-	TRBV18	TRBJ1-2	TGTGCCAGCTCACCTACGACAGGGAGGAGGGCAAGTTCTGGCTACACCTTC	CASSPTTGRRASSGYTF
-	13	-	TRBV6-5	TRBJ1-1	TGTGCCAGTTGGCTGGCAGAGAACACTGAAGCTTTCTTT	CASWLAENTEAFF
TRBD1	14	-	TRBV19	TRBJ1-6	TGTGCCACCCAGACGACAGGGGGTAATTCACCCCTCCACTTT	CATQTTGGNSPLHF
TRBD2	16	-	TRBV2	TRBJ2-1	TGTGCCAGTTCGCTAGCGGGGGGTAGCTCCTACAATGAGCAGTTCTTC	CASSLAGGSSYNEQFF
-	13	-	TRBV28	TRBJ2-7	TGTGCCAGCAAAGGACAGAGCCCCTACGAGCAGTACTTC	CASKGQSPYEQYF
-	13	-	TRBV7-3	TRBJ1-1	TGTGCCAGCAGCCCTACAGTGGACACTGAAGCTTTCTTT	CASSPTVDTEAFF
-	19	-	TRBV15	TRBJ1-3	TGTGCCACCAGCAGAGGGGGAGGGTGGGGTAAAGATTCTGGAAACACCATATATTTT	CATSRGGGWGKDSGNTIYF
TRBD1	14	few	TRBV30	TRBJ2-2	TGTGCCCGACAGGGGGATCGGGGCACCGGGGAGCTGTTTTTT	CARQGDRGTGELFF
-	16	medium-sized	TRBV2	TRBJ1-5	TGTGCCAGCAGTGGGCAGGGGCCGAGAAGCAATCAGCCCCAGCATTTT	CASSGQGPRSNQPQHF
-	16	-	TRBV5-1	TRBJ2-2	TGCGCCAGCAGTTTTCAGGGGACATACAGCACCGGGGAGCTGTTTTTT	CASSFQGTYSTGELFF
TRBD1	14	-	TRBV27	TRBJ1-2	TGTGCCAGCAGTCGACAGGGGGCTAACTATGGCTACACCTTC	CASSRQGANYGYTF
-	14	-	TRBV13	TRBJ2-5	TGTGCCAGCAGCTTAGAAGGGGGGGAAGAGACCCAGTACTTC	CASSLEGGEETQYF
-	16	-	TRBV5-8	TRBJ2-3	TGTGCCAGCAGTGGACTAGGGGGGATTAGCACAGATACGCAGTATTTT	CASSGLGGISTDTQYF
-	13	-	TRBV6-5	TRBJ1-1	TGTGCCAGCAGGGGGGGGAGCCGAGGGGAAGCTTTCTTT	CASRGGSRGEAFF
TRBD1	17	-	TRBV7-2	TRBJ1-4	TGTGCCAGCAGCTTACAGACAGGGGCAGGGTTGGGAGAAAAACTGTTTTTT	CASSLQTGAGLGEKLFF
TRBD1	17	-	TRBV10-3	TRBJ1-5	TGTGCCATCAGTGCCCGGACAGGGGGCCTAAGAAATCAGCCCCAGCATTTT	CAISARTGGLRNQPQHF
-	14	-	TRBV12-5	TRBJ2-3	TGTGCTAGTGGTTTCGGGGGGCCCCCAGATACGCAGTATTTT	CASGFGGPPDTQYF
TRBD1	14	-	TRBV9	TRBJ1-5	TGTGCCAGCAGCCAGGGGGTTAGCAATCAGCCCCAGCATTTT	CASSQGVSNQPQHF
TRBD2	14	-	TRBV27	TRBJ2-3	TGTGCCAGCACCATAGCGGGGGGGGCGGATACGCAGTATTTT	CASTIAGGADTQYF
-	14	-	TRBV27	TRBJ1-4	TGTGCCAGCAGTTTTCGCGGGCCGGGAGAAAAACTGTTTTTT	CASSFRGPGEKLFF
TRBD1	13	-	TRBV7-7	TRBJ2-7	TGTGCCAGCAGCCCCGACAGGGACCACGAGCAGTACTTC	CASSPDRDHEQYF
TRBD1	17	-	TRBV16	TRBJ1-2	TGTGCCAGCAGCCAAAGGGGACAGTGGATCCCTACGGGGGGCTACACCTTC	CASSQRGQWIPTGGYTF